This T cell receptor (beta chain) was found in a study of blood T cell repertoires in COVID-19. The study assigned cohorts using participant-reported clinical history. The table came from immunoSEQ multiplex PCR; TCRdb's copy has only in-frame clones and leaves some out. The sample lists 470,000 or so clones, 87% occurring once. The CDR3 is made up of 14 amino acids. V lost 0 bases, J lost 2 bases, and 0 bases stayed unmatched. The germline CDR1 and CDR2 sequences are SGDLS and YYNGEE. The chain uses TRBV9 and TRBJ1-1; 8 bases are a match to TRBD1. The TCR originated in a woman between 18 and 29 years old with acute COVID-19. Sequenced material: PBMCs or T cells enriched from blood (not recorded which). Here the CDR3 DNA reads TGTGCCAGCAGCGTAGCAGGGGGCAACACTGAAGCTTTCTTT. Its protein is CASSVAGGNTEAFF.